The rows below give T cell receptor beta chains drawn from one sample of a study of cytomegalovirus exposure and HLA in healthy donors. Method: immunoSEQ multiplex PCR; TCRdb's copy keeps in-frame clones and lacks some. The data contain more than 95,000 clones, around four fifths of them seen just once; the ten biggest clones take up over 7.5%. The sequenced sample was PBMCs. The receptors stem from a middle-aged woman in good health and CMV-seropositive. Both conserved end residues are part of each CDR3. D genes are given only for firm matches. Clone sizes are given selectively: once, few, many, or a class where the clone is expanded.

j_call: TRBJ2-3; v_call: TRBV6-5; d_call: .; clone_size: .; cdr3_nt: TGTGCCAGCAGAACAGGACCCAGCACAGATACGCAGTATTTT; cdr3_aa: CASRTGPSTDTQYF
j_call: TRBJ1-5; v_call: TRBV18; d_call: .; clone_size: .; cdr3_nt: TGTGCCAGCTCACTAAACAGGGAAAATAGCAATCAGCCCCAGCATTTT; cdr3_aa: CASSLNRENSNQPQHF
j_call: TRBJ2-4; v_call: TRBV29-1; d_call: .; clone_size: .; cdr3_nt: TGCAGCTCCGTTGGCAGGGGCGGTAACATTCAGTACTTC; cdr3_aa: CSSVGRGGNIQYF
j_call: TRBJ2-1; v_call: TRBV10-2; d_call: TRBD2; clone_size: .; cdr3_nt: TGCGCCAGCAGTCCCGTGGTGGGACTAGGGCTCAATGAGCAGTTCTTC; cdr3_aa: CASSPVVGLGLNEQFF
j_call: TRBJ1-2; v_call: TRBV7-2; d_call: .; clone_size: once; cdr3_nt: TGTGCCAGCAGCTTGGCAGGGGAAAGCTATGGCTACACCTTC; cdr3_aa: CASSLAGESYGYTF
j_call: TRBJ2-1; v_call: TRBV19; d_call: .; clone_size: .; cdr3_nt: TGTGCCAGTAGTATAGGGCGGGCTTGGGCCAATGAGCAGTTCTTC; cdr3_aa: CASSIGRAWANEQFF
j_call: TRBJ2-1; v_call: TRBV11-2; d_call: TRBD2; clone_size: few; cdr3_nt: TGTGCCAGCAGGGGAGGGTATGAGCAGTTCTTC; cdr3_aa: CASRGGYEQFF
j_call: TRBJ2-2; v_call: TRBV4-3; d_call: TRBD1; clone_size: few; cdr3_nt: TGCGCCAGCAGCCACCCCACGACAGGGTCGGAGCACACCGGGGAGCTGTTTTTT; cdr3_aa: CASSHPTTGSEHTGELFF
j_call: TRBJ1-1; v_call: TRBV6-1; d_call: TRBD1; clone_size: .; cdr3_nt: TGTGCCAGCAGTGAAGCTACTCACAGGGGACTCTACACTGAAGCTTTCTTT; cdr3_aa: CASSEATHRGLYTEAFF
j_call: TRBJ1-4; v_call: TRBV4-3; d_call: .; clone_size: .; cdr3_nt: TGCGCCAGCAGCCAAGGGGCGGAGGGTATGAATGAAAAACTGTTTTTT; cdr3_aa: CASSQGAEGMNEKLFF
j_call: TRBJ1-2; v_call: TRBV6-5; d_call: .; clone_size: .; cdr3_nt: TGTGCCAGTCACGGACCGGGGGGCTACACCTTC; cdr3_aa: CASHGPGGYTF
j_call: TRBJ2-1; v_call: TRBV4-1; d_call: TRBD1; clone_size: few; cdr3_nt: TGCGCCAGCAGCCGAGGACAGGGGTTAAATGAGCAGTTCTTC; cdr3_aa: CASSRGQGLNEQFF
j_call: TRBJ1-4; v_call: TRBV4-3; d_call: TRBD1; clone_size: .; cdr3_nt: TGCGCCAGCAGCCACTACCGGGACAGGGCAGATGAAAAACTGTTTTTT; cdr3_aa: CASSHYRDRADEKLFF
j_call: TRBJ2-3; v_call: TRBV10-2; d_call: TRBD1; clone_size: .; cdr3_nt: TGCGCCAGCAGTGATTACCGGGACAGAGACACAGATACGCAGTATTTT; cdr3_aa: CASSDYRDRDTDTQYF
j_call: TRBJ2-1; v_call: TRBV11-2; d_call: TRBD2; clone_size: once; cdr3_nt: TGTGCCAGCAGCTTAAGCGGGGGGGGAGGCCGCAAGGAGCAGTTCTTC; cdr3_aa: CASSLSGGGGRKEQFF
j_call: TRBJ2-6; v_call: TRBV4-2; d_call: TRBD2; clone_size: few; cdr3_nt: TGTGCCAGCAGCCCACGGGAGGGGGGTCTTGTGGCTGGGGCCAACGTCCTGACTTTC; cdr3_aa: CASSPREGGLVAGANVLTF
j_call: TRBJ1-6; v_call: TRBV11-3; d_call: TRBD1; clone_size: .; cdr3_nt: TGTGCCACGGGGGACAGTGGTAATTCACCCCTCCACTTT; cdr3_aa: CATGDSGNSPLHF
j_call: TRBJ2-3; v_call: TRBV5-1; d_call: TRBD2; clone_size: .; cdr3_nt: TGCGCCAGCAGCTTCGGACTAGCGGGAGGGACAGATACGCAGTATTTT; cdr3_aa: CASSFGLAGGTDTQYF
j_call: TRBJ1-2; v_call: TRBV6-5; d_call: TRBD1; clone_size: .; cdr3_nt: TGTGCCAGCAGTTACTCCCATGGGACAGGGCGCTATGGCTACACCTTC; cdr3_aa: CASSYSHGTGRYGYTF
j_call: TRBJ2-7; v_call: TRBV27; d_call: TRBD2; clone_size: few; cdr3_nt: TGTGCCAGCAGTTTCCTTAGCGGGAGGGACTACAGCTCCTACGAGCAGTACTTC; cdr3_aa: CASSFLSGRDYSSYEQYF
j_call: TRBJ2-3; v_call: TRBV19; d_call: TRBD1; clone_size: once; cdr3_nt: TGTGCCAGTAGGACAGGGACAGATACGCAGTATTTT; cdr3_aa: CASRTGTDTQYF
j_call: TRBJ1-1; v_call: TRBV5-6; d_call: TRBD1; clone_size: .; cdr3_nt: TGTGCCAGCAGCCCGGGACAGGTTTGGTCTGAAGCTTTCTTT; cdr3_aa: CASSPGQVWSEAFF
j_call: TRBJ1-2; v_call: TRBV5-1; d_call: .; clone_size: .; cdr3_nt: TGCGCCAGCAGCCACAGGGAGGGTAACTATGGCTACACCTTC; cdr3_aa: CASSHREGNYGYTF
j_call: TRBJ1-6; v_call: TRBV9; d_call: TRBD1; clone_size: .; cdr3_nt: TGTGCCAGCAGGCCAGGGGGCGGATATAATTCACCCCTCCACTTT; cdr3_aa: CASRPGGGYNSPLHF
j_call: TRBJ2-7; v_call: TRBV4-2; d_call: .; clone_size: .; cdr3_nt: TGTGCCAGCAGCCAAGATCCCGGAAACTTTATCAGAGGGTACTTC; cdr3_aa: CASSQDPGNFIRGYF
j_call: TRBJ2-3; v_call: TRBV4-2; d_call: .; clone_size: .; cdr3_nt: TGTGCCAGCAGCCAAGATTTTTGGGCCTTCCCCACAGATACGCAGTATTTT; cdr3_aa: CASSQDFWAFPTDTQYF
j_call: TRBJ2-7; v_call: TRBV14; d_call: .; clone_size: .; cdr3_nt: TGTGCCAGCAGCTATACGGGGGAGCAGTACTTC; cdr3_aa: CASSYTGEQYF
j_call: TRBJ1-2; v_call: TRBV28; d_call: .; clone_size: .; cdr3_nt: TGTGCCAGCAGTTCCCCAGCTAAGCGGGGCTATGGCTACACCTTC; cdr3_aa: CASSSPAKRGYGYTF
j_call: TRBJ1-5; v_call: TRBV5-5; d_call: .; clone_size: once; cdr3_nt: TGTGCCAGCAGCGGAGCGCAGACAGCGATGAACAATCAGCCCCAGCATTTT; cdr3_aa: CASSGAQTAMNNQPQHF
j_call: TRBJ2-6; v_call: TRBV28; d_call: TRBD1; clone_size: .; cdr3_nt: TGTGCCAGCAGTTATTATGACAGGGGGTCTGACTCTGGGGCCAACGTCCTGACTTTC; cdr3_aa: CASSYYDRGSDSGANVLTF
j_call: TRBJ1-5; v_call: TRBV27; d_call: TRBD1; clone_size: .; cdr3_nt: TGTGCCAGCAGCCTCGTAGGGACAGGGAACAATCAGCCCCAGCATTTT; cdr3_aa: CASSLVGTGNNQPQHF
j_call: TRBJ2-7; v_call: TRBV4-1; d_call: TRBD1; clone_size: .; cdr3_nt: TGCGCCAGCAGCCCAAATGCCGGGACAGGGGTAGGCGAGCAGTACTTC; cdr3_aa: CASSPNAGTGVGEQYF
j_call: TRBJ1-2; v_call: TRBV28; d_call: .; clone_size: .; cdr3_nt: TGTGCCAGCAGTCCCCGGCGGCCGTCAAAGAACTATGGCTACACCTTC; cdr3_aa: CASSPRRPSKNYGYTF
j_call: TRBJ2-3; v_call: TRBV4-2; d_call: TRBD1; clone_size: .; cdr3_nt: TGTGCCAGCAGCCAACCCGGGACAGGGGTATTCAATACGCAGTATTTT; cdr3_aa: CASSQPGTGVFNTQYF
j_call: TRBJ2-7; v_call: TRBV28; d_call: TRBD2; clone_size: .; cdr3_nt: TGTGCCAGCAGTACCGGGGGGACTATCGCCTACGAGCAGTACTTC; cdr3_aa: CASSTGGTIAYEQYF
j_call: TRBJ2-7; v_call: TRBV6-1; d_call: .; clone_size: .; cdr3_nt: TGTGCCAGCAGTGAATTATGGCGACAATCGGTCTACGAGCAGTACTTC; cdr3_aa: CASSELWRQSVYEQYF
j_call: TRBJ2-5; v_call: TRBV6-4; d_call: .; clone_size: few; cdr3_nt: TGTGCCAGCAGTCCTTCACTAGAAGGTGGAGAGACCCAGTACTTC; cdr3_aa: CASSPSLEGGETQYF
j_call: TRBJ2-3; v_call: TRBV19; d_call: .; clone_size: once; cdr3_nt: TGTGCCAGTAGCCCCGGGAATACGCAGTATTTT; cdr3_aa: CASSPGNTQYF
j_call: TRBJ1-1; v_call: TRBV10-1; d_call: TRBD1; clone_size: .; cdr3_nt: TGCGCCAGCAGCCAGCCGGGACAGAGGAACACTGAAGCTTTCTTT; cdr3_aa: CASSQPGQRNTEAFF
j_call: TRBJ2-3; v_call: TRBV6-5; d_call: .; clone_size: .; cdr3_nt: TGTGCCAGCAGTTTGTACGTGCCAAAGGCGGCAGATACGCAGTATTTT; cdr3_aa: CASSLYVPKAADTQYF
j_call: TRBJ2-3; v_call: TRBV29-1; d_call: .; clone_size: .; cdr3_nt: TGCAGCGTTGAAAGGGGTGAAGATACGCAGTATTTT; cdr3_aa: CSVERGEDTQYF
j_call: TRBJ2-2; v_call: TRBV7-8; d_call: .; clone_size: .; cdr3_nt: TGTGCCAGCAGCCCCCGGCGGGCGGTTTCCACCGGGGAGCTGTTTTTT; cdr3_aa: CASSPRRAVSTGELFF
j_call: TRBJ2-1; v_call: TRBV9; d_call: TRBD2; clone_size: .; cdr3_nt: TGTGCCAGCAGCGTAGCTAGTAGTGGGGGGGGAGAGCAGTTCTTC; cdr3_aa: CASSVASSGGGEQFF